These T cell receptor beta chains were read from a single sample in a study of CD8 T cells in Susac syndrome. From the immunoSEQ multiplex PCR reads, TCRdb called clonotypes with MiXCR, one entry per CDR3 protein. The sample includes 84,000 or so distinct CDR3 sequences, around 95% of them seen just once. The source material was CD8+ T cells from PBMCs. Receptors originate from a human donor with Susac syndrome. The conserved cysteine and the conserved F or W are not part of the CDR3 here. Fields, in order: V gene, J gene, CDR3 protein.

v_gene: TRBV7-9; j_gene: TRBJ2-3; CDR3aa: ASSLSGTPSTDTQY
v_gene: TRBV20-1; j_gene: TRBJ2-7; CDR3aa: SARDLRLAGEYEQY
v_gene: TRBV28; j_gene: TRBJ1-1; CDR3aa: ASSLGQPALGNTEAF
v_gene: TRBV6-2/TRBV6-3; j_gene: TRBJ2-5; CDR3aa: ASSPSGTSGRQTQY
v_gene: TRBV12-3/TRBV12-4; j_gene: TRBJ2-1; CDR3aa: ASSLYGTSVYNEQF
v_gene: TRBV6-2/TRBV6-3; j_gene: TRBJ1-1; CDR3aa: ASRSPGAKTEAF
v_gene: TRBV29-1; j_gene: TRBJ2-2; CDR3aa: SVLAGSVLNTGELF
v_gene: TRBV19; j_gene: TRBJ2-1; CDR3aa: ASSWAAGQGTYNEQF
v_gene: TRBV30; j_gene: TRBJ2-1; CDR3aa: AWSARISYNEQF
v_gene: TRBV15; j_gene: TRBJ2-3; CDR3aa: ATSKLAGGSGDTQY
v_gene: TRBV27; j_gene: TRBJ2-7; CDR3aa: ASSPGPNYEQY
v_gene: TRBV29-1; j_gene: TRBJ2-3; CDR3aa: SVEGWASTDTQY
v_gene: TRBV20-1; j_gene: TRBJ1-5; CDR3aa: SARTGVNQPQH
v_gene: TRBV29-1; j_gene: TRBJ2-7; CDR3aa: SVDGYGTGAPREQY
v_gene: TRBV7-2; j_gene: TRBJ2-7; CDR3aa: ASSVLVSYEQY
v_gene: TRBV18; j_gene: TRBJ2-1; CDR3aa: ASSPNTNEQF
v_gene: TRBV7-8; j_gene: TRBJ2-5; CDR3aa: ASSQRLQETQY
v_gene: TRBV9; j_gene: TRBJ2-1; CDR3aa: ASSPDRAQF
v_gene: TRBV6-4; j_gene: TRBJ2-4; CDR3aa: ASSDGYSSALAKNIQY
v_gene: TRBV18; j_gene: TRBJ1-2; CDR3aa: ASSPHRKGYT
v_gene: TRBV5-1; j_gene: TRBJ1-2; CDR3aa: ASSLDGTGRGYT
v_gene: TRBV15; j_gene: TRBJ2-2; CDR3aa: ATSSGRALPGELF
v_gene: TRBV20-1; j_gene: TRBJ2-1; CDR3aa: SARGRGAYNEQF
v_gene: TRBV3-1; j_gene: TRBJ2-1; CDR3aa: ASSHASSGTVNEQF
v_gene: TRBV13; j_gene: TRBJ2-5; CDR3aa: ASSLDLQGGIENQY
v_gene: TRBV11-2; j_gene: TRBJ2-7; CDR3aa: ASSLDLTNSYEQY
v_gene: TRBV20-1; j_gene: TRBJ2-7; CDR3aa: SARLWDGSYEQY
v_gene: TRBV24-1; j_gene: TRBJ2-1; CDR3aa: ATMKGDNEQF
v_gene: TRBV11-2; j_gene: TRBJ2-1; CDR3aa: ASSFSSGEQF
v_gene: TRBV29-1; j_gene: TRBJ1-2; CDR3aa: SVGHLNYGYT
v_gene: TRBV20-1; j_gene: TRBJ1-2; CDR3aa: SAREVSEYYGYT
v_gene: TRBV29-1; j_gene: TRBJ2-3; CDR3aa: SVVGIAGVPDTQY
v_gene: TRBV28; j_gene: TRBJ2-2; CDR3aa: ASSFVTFNTGELF
v_gene: TRBV4-2; j_gene: TRBJ1-1; CDR3aa: ASSHPPGTGVLGTEAF
v_gene: TRBV29-1; j_gene: TRBJ2-1; CDR3aa: SVEDSVSSYNEQF
v_gene: TRBV6-6; j_gene: TRBJ2-7; CDR3aa: ASSFGQNSYEQY
v_gene: TRBV6-5; j_gene: TRBJ2-7; CDR3aa: ASSQGFNYEQY
v_gene: TRBV12-3/TRBV12-4; j_gene: TRBJ1-1; CDR3aa: ASSPRTVSMNTEAF
v_gene: TRBV29-1; j_gene: TRBJ2-1; CDR3aa: SVDRRYNEQF
v_gene: TRBV12-3/TRBV12-4; j_gene: TRBJ1-5; CDR3aa: ASRATGWSGQPQH
v_gene: TRBV4-1; j_gene: TRBJ2-5; CDR3aa: ASSSRATADWETQY
v_gene: TRBV9; j_gene: TRBJ1-1; CDR3aa: ASSVGTGMSEAF
v_gene: TRBV6-2/TRBV6-3; j_gene: TRBJ2-7; CDR3aa: ASSYSGQGYYEQY
v_gene: TRBV30; j_gene: TRBJ2-5; CDR3aa: AWNSGREVETQY
v_gene: TRBV7-8; j_gene: TRBJ2-7; CDR3aa: ASSLEAGDAYEQY
v_gene: TRBV20-1; j_gene: TRBJ2-7; CDR3aa: SAKYIGRTTYEQY
v_gene: TRBV14; j_gene: TRBJ2-1; CDR3aa: ASSQESYSDNEQF
v_gene: TRBV19; j_gene: TRBJ2-1; CDR3aa: ASSELGPQTNEQF
v_gene: TRBV12-3/TRBV12-4; j_gene: TRBJ2-7; CDR3aa: ASGLAGVYEQY